Given below is one T cell receptor (beta chain) in context. Its specificity is not known. TCRdb recomputed calls from the reads with MiXCR, one row per CDR3 protein. In the table there are tens of thousands of distinct CDR3 sequences, 20% of which are singletons. The data were taken from a study of T cell repertoires in cytomegalovirus infection. Sequenced here: CD8+ T cells from cultured PBMCs, sampled from culture after CMV antigen stimulation. The TCR sequence derives from a human donor in good health (CMV status not recorded). Some clones in this sample may be carry-over from other donors' samples.

Here the CDR3 reads CASSPPSFEQYF. CDR3 DNA: TGTGCCAGCAGCCCCCCCTCGTTCGAGCAGTACTTC. The chain joins TRBV7-8 to TRBJ2-7; D remains ambiguous. V was trimmed by 5 bases and J by 6 bases, leaving 11 bases between them. The CDR3 runs 12 residues. The germline V gene encodes CDR1 SGHVS and CDR2 FQNEAQ.